This entry is about one TCR beta chain. The source of the sample is a study of T cells in localized non-small cell lung cancer. Sequencing used immunoSEQ multiplex PCR; TCRdb keeps in-frame clones, though not all of them. In the table there are about 52,000 clones, roughly 86% of which are singletons. The length of the CDR3 is 13 residues. Germline CDR1 is SGHRS and CDR2 is YFSETQ. J lost 7 bases, V lost 4 bases, and 4 bases had no gene match. The clonotype was recovered from a female donor with stage II lung adenocarcinoma. V usage is TRBV5-1 and J usage is TRBJ2-7; TRBD2 agrees at 11 bases. This specimen was PBMCs, taken before any cancer treatment. CDR3: CASSPGLAVEQYF. The CDR3 DNA follows: TGCGCCAGCAGCCCGGGACTAGCGGTTGAGCAGTACTTC.